These 30 T cell receptor beta chains were all obtained from the same sample, sequenced in a study of response to subunit inactivated influenza vaccine. One entry per CDR3 protein results from TCRdb running MiXCR on the RT-PCR reads. The repertoire has about 500,000 distinct CDR3 sequences, approximately 15% of them found once; the top ten carry less than 4%. The specimen was CD4+ T cells sorted from PBMCs, collected around 25 months after vaccination. These receptors were obtained from a man aged 50-75 years who received an inactivated influenza vaccine.

This clonotype was detected only a few times. V usage is TRBV20-1 and J usage is TRBJ2-2, with 10 bases lining up with TRBD2. CDR3 length: 17 residues. Germline V gives CDR1 DFQATT, CDR2 SNEGSKA (reference sequence). J gave up 6 bases and V 6 bases, and 16 bases lay outside the gene matches. CDR3 sequence: CSARTSLAGDSSGELFF. DNA of the CDR3: TGCAGTGCGCGAACGAGTCTAGCGGGGGACTCATCCGGGGAGCTGTTTTTT.

This chain uses TRBV6-1 with TRBJ2-2; the match to TRBD2 covers 10 bases. This CDR3 contains 16 residues. After removal of 7 bases from V and 0 bases from J, the junction contained 5 bases not matched to a gene. CDR1 is MNHNS and CDR2 is SASEGT in the germline V gene. The CDR3 sequence is CASTRTSGTNTGELFF. DNA for the CDR3: TGTGCCAGCACCCGGACTAGCGGAACGAACACCGGGGAGCTGTTTTTT.

The rearrangement links TRBV7-9 to TRBJ1-1; D is undetermined. Germline CDR1 and CDR2: SEHNR and FQNEAQ (reference sequence). Between the trimmed V and J ends, which lost 1 base and 4 bases, there was a span of 7 bases. This CDR3 spans 13 amino acids. In nucleotides, the CDR3 is TGTGCCAGCAGCTTAGTAGGTCGCACTGAAGCTTTCTTT. Its protein is CASSLVGRTEAFF.

This clonotype was seen at least ten times. The chain recombines TRBV4-3 with TRBJ2-7; D is unresolved. V was pared by 2 bases and J by 0 bases, with 14 bases between. The CDR3 contains 16 residues. Per germline, CDR1 LGHNA and CDR2 YSLEER. The chain's CDR3 is CASSQSVFSLSYEQYF. Here the CDR3 DNA reads TGCGCCAGCAGCCAATCAGTTTTTAGCCTCTCCTACGAGCAGTACTTC.

The V call is TRBV3-1, the J call TRBJ2-1, with D unclear. V lost 1 base and J lost 0, with 16 bases in between. Germline V gene data show CDR1 as LGHDT and CDR2 as YNNKEL (reference sequence). The CDR3 spans 18 residues. The CDR3 sequence is CASSQGIGQESSYNEQFF. CDR3 nucleotide sequence: TGTGCCAGCAGCCAAGGAATAGGGCAGGAGAGCTCCTACAATGAGCAGTTCTTC.

There are many counts of this clonotype. The V gene is TRBV3-1, the J gene TRBJ1-1; no definite D call. In germline, CDR1 is LGHDT, CDR2 YNNKEL (reference sequence). The CDR3 spans 14 residues. With 4 bases removed from V and 4 bases from J, the gap between germline ends came to 13 bases. CDR3 sequence reads: CASSPSLVGTEAFF. The CDR3 DNA reads TGTGCCAGCAGCCCCTCTCTAGTGGGCACTGAAGCTTTCTTT.

This clonotype has a count of ten or more. The chain joins TRBV12-3 or TRBV12-4 to TRBJ1-4; D not resolved. This CDR3 comprises 14 residues. The V and J ends lost 3 bases and 10 bases respectively, with 15 bases between them. Here the CDR3 DNA reads TGTGCCAGCAGTTTCGGAGTCCCGCCAGGAAAACTGTTTTTT. This gives the protein CASSFGVPPGKLFF.

CDR3 in DNA: TGTGCCAGCAGCAATCAACAGGGCGTCGACGAGCAGTACTTC. Its translation: CASSNQQGVDEQYF. The rearrangement uses TRBV9 and TRBJ2-7, with a tentative D call TRBD1 (6 bases). There are 14 residues in the CDR3. CDR1 and CDR2 (germline): SGDLS, YYNGEE. Deletions cut 4 bases from V and 5 bases from J, with 16 bases between.

This clonotype was observed a handful of times. The V gene is TRBV7-2, the J gene TRBJ2-1; TRBD1 matches at 10 bases. The CDR3 covers 17 residues. Germline V CDR1 and CDR2: SGHTA, FQGNSA. The junction had 10 bases not matched to a gene; V was cut back by 5 bases and J by 3 bases. CDR3: CASSATPGQGYYNEQFF. CDR3 in DNA: TGTGCCAGCAGCGCCACGCCGGGACAGGGGTACTACAATGAGCAGTTCTTC. Together with reference TRBV7-2 and TRBJ2-1, the CDR3 gives the full variable domain: GAGVSQSPSNKVTEKGKDVELRCDPISGHTALYWYRQSLGQGLEFLIYFQGNSAPDKSGLPSDRFSAERTGGSVSTLTIQRTQQEDSAVYLCASSATPGQGYYNEQFFGPGTRLTVL.

This clonotype was detected a few times. The CDR3 DNA reads as TGCAGTGCTAGAGTGGGTAGCGGGACCGTCATTCGATTGACAGATACGCAGTATTTT. It codes for CSARVGSGTVIRLTDTQYF. The chain employs TRBV20-1 and TRBJ2-3, with TRBD2 matching over 8 bases. Germline V gene lookup returns CDR1 DFQATT and CDR2 SNEGSKA (reference sequence). V trimming: 1 base; J trimming: 3 bases; junction bases outside the gene matches: 18. This CDR3 is 19 amino acids long.

At least ten counts were recorded for this clonotype. This rearrangement joins TRBV20-1 to TRBJ2-3; D gene ambiguous. Germline V CDR1 and CDR2: DFQATT, SNEGSKA (reference sequence). V was pared by 3 bases and J by 1 base, with 11 bases between. The CDR3 is 14 amino acids. The CDR3 DNA follows: TGCAGTGCTAGCACAGCGATCGGCACAGATACGCAGTATTTT. Residues: CSASTAIGTDTQYF.

There are a few counts of this clonotype. The chain recombines TRBV7-9 with TRBJ2-7; TRBD1 agrees at 8 bases. CDR1 and CDR2 from the germline V gene are SEHNR and FQNEAQ (reference sequence). This CDR3 has 16 residues. J lost 6 bases, V lost 4 bases, and 14 bases had no gene match. The CDR3 protein is CASSSTPDRAVGEQYF. CDR3 coding DNA: TGTGCCAGCAGCTCAACTCCGGACAGGGCCGTCGGCGAGCAGTACTTC.

This clonotype has only a few counts. The chain has TRBV5-4 and TRBJ2-2, with D tentatively TRBD2 (5 bases). CDR1 is SGHNT, CDR2 YYREEE, per germline (reference sequence). The CDR3 contains 15 residues. The V gene lost 3 bases and the J gene lost 7 bases, with 16 bases spanning the gap. The CDR3 DNA sequence: TGTGCCAGCAGCTCCCAGCGGACCAAGGACGGGGAGCTGTTTTTT. Translation gives CASSSQRTKDGELFF.

The V gene is TRBV24-1, the J gene TRBJ1-5; 9 bases align to TRBD1. The trim removed 4 bases at V and 0 bases at J, leaving 0 bases unmatched. This CDR3 region has 15 residues. Germline values: CDR1 KGHDR, CDR2 SFDVKD. The CDR3 nucleotides read TGTGCCACCAGTGAGACAGGGGGTAGCAATCAGCCCCAGCATTTT. Protein sequence: CATSETGGSNQPQHF.

This clonotype showed up just a few times. This chain links TRBV20-1 with TRBJ2-3, with unresolved D. Germline V gives CDR1 DFQATT, CDR2 SNEGSKA (reference sequence). The CDR3 runs to 11 residues. Trimming pared 6 bases from V and 7 bases from J, leaving 11 bases between. The CDR3 DNA is TGCAGTGCCACTTTCAAGAATACGCAGTATTTT. This gives the protein CSATFKNTQYF.

The chain links TRBV12-3 or TRBV12-4 to TRBJ2-5, with a weak D call TRBD2 (7 bases). The CDR3 is made up of 18 amino acids. This CDR3 reads CTCSARGRGLNPQETQYF. As DNA, the CDR3 is TGTACCTGCAGTGCCCGGGGGCGGGGGCTAAACCCTCAAGAGACCCAGTACTTC.

This clonotype turned up a few times. The gene calls are TRBV6-1 and TRBJ1-1; D is unresolved. The germline CDR1 and CDR2 sequences are MNHNS and SASEGT. V lost 0 bases and J 4 bases, leaving 9 bases between the germline ends. CDR3 length equals 14 residues. CDR3 nucleotide sequence: TGTGCCAGCAGTGAAGCGGGTTTGAGCACTGAAGCTTTCTTT. It codes for CASSEAGLSTEAFF.

Many counts were recorded for this clonotype. V usage is TRBV20-1 and J usage is TRBJ1-5; D gene ambiguous. This CDR3 has 11 residues. Trimming took 5 bases from V and 7 from J, leaving 9 bases between them. The germline V gene encodes CDR1 DFQATT and CDR2 SNEGSKA (reference sequence). In DNA, the CDR3 is TGCAGTGCTGGCGCCAGCCAGCCCCAGCATTTT. Encoded protein: CSAGASQPQHF.

The chain carries TRBV10-3 and TRBJ1-5; D is unresolved. Per germline, CDR1 ENHRY and CDR2 SYGVKD. CDR3 size: 13 residues. Between the trimmed V and J ends, which lost 7 bases and 0 bases, there was a span of 7 bases. CDR3 sequence (DNA): TGTGCCATCACGCCGGATAGCAATCAGCCCCAGCATTTT. Its translation: CAITPDSNQPQHF.

This clonotype was seen a few times. The CDR3 DNA follows: TGTGCCAGCAGCCTCACTAGGTTAGAGACCCAGTACTTC. Protein: CASSLTRLETQYF. V gene TRBV7-2 combines with J gene TRBJ2-5; tentative D call: TRBD2 (5 bases). This CDR3 region has 13 residues. The V and J ends lost 5 bases and 4 bases respectively, with 11 bases between them. From germline, CDR1 is SGHTA and CDR2 FQGNSA.

This chain connects TRBV29-1 to TRBJ1-4, with TRBD1 matching 8 bases. The CDR3 loop spans 14 amino acids. The germline V gene encodes CDR1 SQVTM and CDR2 ANQGSEA. The V segment lost 7 bases and the J segment 4 bases; nucleotides outside the gene matches: 8. The CDR3 DNA reads TGCAGCGCCGCGGACAGGGCGGGTAATGAAAAACTGTTTTTT. This translates into CSAADRAGNEKLFF.

This chain uses TRBV7-2 with TRBJ2-3, with TRBD2 matching over 7 bases. There are 16 residues in the CDR3. Germline V lookup: CDR1 SGHTA, CDR2 FQGNSA. Trimming cost V 5 bases and J 8 bases; bases outside gene matches: 16. The CDR3 is CASSPLAEPLYGTQYF. The DNA of the CDR3 is TGTGCCAGCAGCCCCCTAGCGGAGCCCCTTTATGGTACGCAGTATTTT. Filled out from reference TRBV7-2 and TRBJ2-3, the complete variable domain reads GAGVSQSPSNKVTEKGKDVELRCDPISGHTALYWYRQSLGQGLEFLIYFQGNSAPDKSGLPSDRFSAERTGGSVSTLTIQRTQQEDSAVYLCASSPLAEPLYGTQYFGPGTRLTVL.

This chain links TRBV10-3 with TRBJ2-6; the D is unclear. Germline CDR1 ENHRY, CDR2 SYGVKD. CDR3 length: 15 amino acids. Trimming shortened V by 3 bases and J by 0 bases, and 6 bases separated the two germline ends. CDR3 amino acids: CAISDPLSGANVLTF. CDR3 DNA: TGTGCCATCAGTGACCCCCTCTCTGGGGCCAACGTCCTGACTTTC.

The V call is TRBV12-3 or TRBV12-4, the J call TRBJ1-5, with D hard to call. This CDR3 region has 13 residues. The ends were cut back, 5 bases at V and 7 bases at J, with 12 bases in the middle. The CDR3 loop is CASSLGVEQPQHF. The CDR3 region has the DNA TGTGCCAGCAGTCTAGGTGTTGAACAGCCCCAGCATTTT.

V gene TRBV7-2 combines with J gene TRBJ2-3; TRBD1 matches at 8 bases. J was trimmed by 5 bases and V by 11 bases; bases with no gene match: 12. Germline values: CDR1 SGHTA, CDR2 FQGNSA. This CDR3 spans 14 amino acids. The CDR3: CAGGQGRSEDTQYF. CDR3 nucleotide sequence: TGTGCCGGCGGACAGGGAAGGTCCGAAGATACGCAGTATTTT.

About this clonotype: The junction departs from germline at one end; a sequencing error may be responsible. The genes are TRBV9 and TRBJ1-1; D is unresolved. The germline gives CDR1 SGDLS, CDR2 YYNGEE. The CDR3 is made up of 13 amino acids. The CDR3 DNA reads as TGTCCCAGCAGCGCAACACGGAATACTGAAGCTTTCTTT. Its protein product is CPSSATRNTEAFF.

This clonotype was found a few times. The chain carries TRBV23-1 and TRBJ2-7; D perhaps matches TRBD1 (7 bases). TRBV23-1 is an ORF for which the function is uncertain. The V and J ends lost 6 bases and 4 bases respectively, with 28 bases between them. The CDR3 is made up of 18 amino acids. In DNA, the CDR3 is TGCGCCAGCAGCCACAGAAATGACAGGGAGACAGGGAGGTACGAGCAGTACTTC. Translation: CASSHRNDRETGRYEQYF.

V and J are TRBV20-1 and TRBJ1-3; TRBD1 agrees at 7 bases. The J segment lost 1 base and the V segment lost 4 bases, leaving 4 bases of the junction unmatched. The CDR3 has 14 amino acids. The germline gives CDR1 DFQATT, CDR2 SNEGSKA (reference sequence). The CDR3 bases are TGCAGTGCTACGGACAGGAGATCTGGAAACACCATATATTTT. Amino acid sequence: CSATDRRSGNTIYF.

The J gene is TRBJ2-3, the V gene TRBV6-4, with D perhaps TRBD1 (5 bases). This CDR3 is 16 amino acids long. Trimming left V 3 bases short and J 0 bases short, with 13 bases between. Germline assignment: CDR1 MRHNA and CDR2 SNTAGT. The CDR3 DNA reads TGTGCCAGCAGTGAACAGGCAGAGACTAGCACAGATACGCAGTATTTT. This codes for CASSEQAETSTDTQYF.

This clonotype was recorded at least ten times. The rearrangement links TRBV20-1 to TRBJ1-5; D is unresolved. Germline loops: CDR1 DFQATT, CDR2 SNEGSKA (reference sequence). This CDR3 contains 15 residues. The V end lost 0 bases, the J end lost 1 base, and 10 bases lay between the germline ends. DNA for the CDR3: TGCAGTGCTAGAGAGAGGGCCGGAAGCAATCAGCCCCAGCATTTT. It translates to CSARERAGSNQPQHF.